The rows below give T cell receptor beta chains drawn from one sample of a study of blood T cell repertoires in COVID-19. TCRdb's copy holds only in-frame clones and misses some; the assay was immunoSEQ multiplex PCR. Altogether 400,000 or so clones are present, about 91% being singletons, with the ten largest covering roughly 1.6%. The specimen was peripheral blood. The source is a woman in her thirties or forties with COVID-19, enrolled during active disease. Each CDR3 is given with its conserved first and last residue. D genes are given only for firm matches. Size is omitted from some rows. Given values are once, few, many or a class for expanded clones.

clone size	CDR3 length	V gene	D gene	J gene	CDR3 DNA	CDR3 protein
-	19	TRBV9	TRBD1	TRBJ1-2	TGTGCCAGCAGCGCCAGTAGGGGGTCGACCGGGACAGGGACGAATGGCTACACCTTC	CASSASRGSTGTGTNGYTF
-	16	TRBV6-5	-	TRBJ1-5	TGTGCCAGCAGTTACTCTCGGGGGGGTGGCAATCAGCCCCAGCATTTT	CASSYSRGGGNQPQHF
-	14	TRBV4-3	-	TRBJ1-4	TGCGCCAGCAGCCAATCTACCGGAGGCGAAAAACTGTTTTTT	CASSQSTGGEKLFF
few	15	TRBV5-4	TRBD1	TRBJ1-3	TGTGCCAGCAGCTTCGGACAGGGGTCTGGAAACACCATATATTTT	CASSFGQGSGNTIYF
few	11	TRBV6-5	-	TRBJ2-1	TGTGCCAGCAGGTCCCTCAATGAGCAGTTCTTC	CASRSLNEQFF
once	15	TRBV13	TRBD2	TRBJ2-7	TGTGCCAGCAGCGCCCGGACTAGCGGGGGCTACGAGCAGTACTTC	CASSARTSGGYEQYF
-	11	TRBV6-5	-	TRBJ1-1	TGTGCCAGCAGTAGGGGCACTGAAGCTTTCTTT	CASSRGTEAFF
-	17	TRBV6-2/TRBV6-3	-	TRBJ2-2	TGTGCCAGCAGTTACTCGAATGTTTTCCGGGGTACCGGGGAGCTGTTTTTT	CASSYSNVFRGTGELFF
-	14	TRBV7-2	TRBD1	TRBJ2-7	TGTGCCAGCAGCTTTGGGACAGGGGGCGCCGAGCAGTACTTC	CASSFGTGGAEQYF
-	16	TRBV28	-	TRBJ1-1	TGTGCCAGCAACCCCTTCGGAGCGGGGTGGGGGACTGAAGCTTTCTTT	CASNPFGAGWGTEAFF
-	14	TRBV2	-	TRBJ1-3	TGTGCCAGCAGTACAGGTACATCTGGAAACACCATATATTTT	CASSTGTSGNTIYF